These 11 T cell receptor beta chains were all obtained from the same sample, sequenced in a study of blood T cell repertoires in COVID-19. This table comes from immunoSEQ multiplex PCR, and its TCRdb copy is limited to in-frame clones, with some not included. Seen here are about 220,000 clones, 82% observed once, and the top ten hold 3% to 4%. The sequenced material came from peripheral blood. The receptors stem from a woman older than 75 with acute or convalescent COVID-19.

V usage is TRBV5-1 and J usage is TRBJ1-4; no reliable D call. Germline-derived CDR1 and CDR2 are SGHRS and YFSETQ. Deletions cut 4 bases from V and 0 bases from J, with 13 bases between. The CDR3 loop spans 16 amino acids. Here the CDR3 reads CASSPIMAATNEKLFF. In DNA, the CDR3 is TGCGCCAGCAGCCCGATCATGGCCGCAACTAATGAAAAACTGTTTTTT.

The chain links TRBV12-3 or TRBV12-4 to TRBJ1-5; D is ambiguous. There are 13 residues in the CDR3. V was clipped by 3 bases and J by 3 bases, with 6 bases between them. The CDR3: CASSLAVNQPQHF. CDR3 DNA: TGTGCCAGCAGTTTGGCGGTCAATCAGCCCCAGCATTTT.

The chain carries TRBV6-2 or TRBV6-3 and TRBJ2-7, with 12 positions matching TRBD1. CDR3 length: 18 residues. The V gene end was trimmed by 6 bases and the J gene end by 5 bases; junction bases not matched to a gene: 17. Germline V gives CDR1 MNHEY, CDR2 SVGEGT. CDR3 sequence (DNA): TGTGCCAGCAGCTTGGGGACAGGGGGCGCTTGGTCTCTCCACGAGCAGTACTTC. Protein sequence: CASSLGTGGAWSLHEQYF.

The chain is built from TRBV3-1 (or the pseudogene TRBV3-2) and TRBJ1-4; D gene unclear. The germline V gene has CDR1 LGHDT and CDR2 YNNKEL (reference sequence). V lost 2 bases and J 7 bases, leaving 14 bases between the germline ends. The CDR3 sequence is 15 residues long. The CDR3 sequence is CASSQTQVSLEKLFF. CDR3 bases: TGTGCCAGCAGCCAAACACAAGTTAGCCTTGAAAAACTGTTTTTT.

The chain joins TRBV7-9 to TRBJ1-1; unclear D gene. V shed 3 bases and J shed 1 base, with 6 bases lying between them. CDR3 length: 13 residues. Germline CDR1 is SEHNR and CDR2 is FQNEAQ (reference sequence). Written as DNA, the CDR3 is TGTGCCAGCAGCTTGAGCGAGAACACTGAAGCTTTCTTT. It yields the protein CASSLSENTEAFF.

The chain links TRBV20-1 to TRBJ1-2; TRBD1 might be the D (5 bases). The germline V gene has CDR1 DFQATT and CDR2 SNEGSKA (reference sequence). V was clipped by 3 bases and J by 9 bases, with 8 bases between them. The CDR3 extends over 10 amino acids. CDR3 nucleotides: TGCAGTGCTAGGGGGGGAAGCTACACCTTC. Protein product: CSARGGSYTF.

The chain couples TRBV7-9 to TRBJ1-5; D may be TRBD1 (6 bases). V gave up 2 bases and J gave up 1 base, with 12 bases separating them. Germline CDR1 is SEHNR and CDR2 is FQNEAQ (reference sequence). This CDR3 spans 16 amino acids. CDR3 in amino acids: CASSLTGPVSNQPQHF. The CDR3 DNA is TGTGCCAGCAGCTTAACAGGGCCTGTGAGCAATCAGCCCCAGCATTTT.

This sequence joins TRBV12-3 or TRBV12-4 and TRBJ1-2; the match to TRBD1 covers 9 bases. The V gene end was trimmed by 5 bases and the J gene end by 8 bases; junction bases not matched to a gene: 6. This CDR3 comprises 13 residues. CDR3 in DNA: TGTGCCAGCAGTAGCGGACAGGGGATCGGCTACACCTTC. It translates to CASSSGQGIGYTF.

V and J are TRBV27 and TRBJ1-5; perhaps TRBD1 as D (6 bases). Germline values: CDR1 MNHEY, CDR2 SMNVEV (reference sequence). Between the trimmed V and J ends, which lost 5 bases and 3 bases, there was a span of 20 bases. The CDR3 is 17 amino acids. The CDR3 bases are TGTGCCAGCAGTCTAAAAACAGGGAACTACAACAATCAGCCCCAGCATTTT. Protein: CASSLKTGNYNNQPQHF.

This clone was observed many times. The chain links TRBV5-1 to TRBJ2-7; D call uncertain. V was clipped by 5 bases and J by 2 bases, with 14 bases between them. Germline-derived CDR1 and CDR2 are SGHRS and YFSETQ. The CDR3 sequence is 14 residues long. Written as DNA, the CDR3 is TGCGCCAGCAGTTCAGGATTTTTGACCTACGAGCAGTACTTC. Translation: CASSSGFLTYEQYF.

This clone was recorded a few times. The genes are TRBV7-2 and TRBJ2-7; 12 bases map to TRBD1. The ends lost 5 bases at V and 2 bases at J; junction bases unmatched: 1. The CDR3 is 14 residues long. Germline CDR1 is SGHTA and CDR2 is FQGNSA. CDR3 sequence reads: CASSRDRGPYEQYF. The CDR3, as DNA: TGTGCCAGCAGCCGGGACAGGGGGCCCTACGAGCAGTACTTC.